This T cell receptor beta chain was identified during a study of neoadjuvant nivolumab and ipilimumab in lung cancer. Study-level findings and limits: From pretherapy to surgery, tumor richness and clonality rose with dual therapy.

Sequencing was performed with immunoSEQ multiplex PCR; in TCRdb, only in-frame clones are kept and a portion is missing. The profile shows 8,500 to 10,000 clones, around 82% of them singletons. On this clone: The antigen remains undetermined.

Germline-derived CDR1 and CDR2 are MNHEY and SVGAGI. The length of the CDR3 is 13 residues. The ends were cut back, 5 bases at V and 0 bases at J, with 8 bases in the middle. The J gene is TRBJ2-7, the V gene TRBV6-5; D is unresolved. The source material was tumor tissue, sampled after neoadjuvant nivolumab, alone or with ipilimumab, at or shortly before surgery. The TCR sequence derives from an adult with non-small cell lung cancer. The CDR3 nucleotides read TGTGCCAGCAGTCTGTTCGGCTCCTACGAGCAGTACTTC. Its protein product is CASSLFGSYEQYF.